This entry concerns a single T cell receptor beta chain. The CDR3 is 15 residues long. The germline V and J ends were trimmed by 3 bases and 4 bases, with 13 bases remaining between them. Looked up from germline, CDR1 is LNHDA and CDR2 is SQIVND (reference sequence). The data stem from a study of OX40 agonist ivuxolimab in advanced cancers. Background on the study: The study treated patients with ivuxolimab, an agonistic anti-OX40 (CD134) antibody. Three patients responded partially, comprising one with hepatocellular carcinoma and two with cutaneous melanoma. Age averaged around 54 years (range about 20 to 80), and roughly 80% were male.

Only in-frame clones appear in the TCRdb table, and some are missing; sequencing was by immunoSEQ multiplex PCR. The top ten hold over 9% of the sample, which has more than 45,000 clones, approximately 86% seen once. The receptor comes from an adult with an advanced solid tumor such as melanoma, head and neck, liver or kidney cancer. J is TRBJ2-1 and V is TRBV19, with D unresolved. The starting material was CD4+ or CD8+ T cells sorted from blood, obtained in a trial of the OX40 agonist ivuxolimab. In DNA, the CDR3 is TGTGCCAGTAGTATTTGGAATCCGGTATACAATGAGCAGTTCTTC. Its protein product is CASSIWNPVYNEQFF.